These 4 T cell receptor beta chains were all obtained from the same sample, sequenced in a study of cytomegalovirus exposure and HLA in healthy donors (dated by TCRdb to 2017 to 2019). To prepare the library, the immunoSEQ multiplex PCR assay was applied. For the multiplex PCR, a mixture combining 60 forward primers for TCR Vbeta segments and 13 reverse primers for TCR Jbeta segments was used. In TCRdb, the immuneACCESS table is reduced to in-frame sequences with V and J assigned. These tables do not hold every clone; where another copy was compared, an unresolved V gene accounts for under half, and the others remain unexplained. This sample holds some 200,000 clones; 10% to 15% were observed only once. 7.5% to 10% of the sample goes to the ten largest clones. Sequencing used PBMCs. These receptors came from a man aged 50 to 59 in good health and CMV-seropositive.

This chain links TRBV6-1 with TRBJ1-2, with a possible D match to TRBD1 (5 bases). The CDR3 covers 12 residues. CDR1 is MNHNS and CDR2 is SASEGT in the germline V gene. Trimming cost V 2 bases and J 8 bases, with 9 bases left between them. In DNA form, the CDR3 reads TGTGCCAGCAGTGAAAGGGGCCCCGGCTACACCTTC. Translating gives CASSERGPGYTF.

The chain uses TRBV6-1 and TRBJ1-1; D not resolved. The CDR3 totals 17 residues. The ends were cut back, 3 bases at V and 1 base at J, with 18 bases in the middle. Germline V gives CDR1 MNHNS, CDR2 SASEGT. CDR3 in amino acids: CASSDHRRAPGNTEAFF. As DNA, the CDR3 is TGTGCCAGCAGTGATCATAGGAGGGCCCCGGGGAACACTGAAGCTTTCTTT.

This clone occurred a few times. The chain recombines TRBV28 with TRBJ2-1; a possible D gene is TRBD2 (5 bases). Trimming cost V 6 bases and J 6 bases, with 15 bases left between them. The V gene's germline CDR1 is MDHEN and CDR2 SYDVKM. CDR3 length: 14 residues. The DNA for the CDR3 is TGTGCCAGCAGACCGGGATTCCCCTCCAATGAGCAGTTCTTC. Residues: CASRPGFPSNEQFF.

This rearrangement joins TRBV5-4 to TRBJ2-1; D unclear. From germline, CDR1 is SGHNT and CDR2 YYREEE (reference sequence). The CDR3 is 15 amino acids. Between the trimmed V and J ends, which lost 0 bases and 2 bases, there was a span of 9 bases. This CDR3 reads CASSLGQEPYNEQFF. Here the CDR3 DNA reads TGTGCCAGCAGCTTGGGTCAGGAACCCTACAATGAGCAGTTCTTC. Looking up the rest from reference TRBV5-4 and TRBJ2-1 gives the full variable domain: ETGVTQSPTHLIKTRGQQVTLRCSSQSGHNTVSWYQQALGQGPQFIFQYYREEENGRGNFPPRFSGLQFPNYSSELNVNALELDDSALYLCASSLGQEPYNEQFFGPGTRLTVL.